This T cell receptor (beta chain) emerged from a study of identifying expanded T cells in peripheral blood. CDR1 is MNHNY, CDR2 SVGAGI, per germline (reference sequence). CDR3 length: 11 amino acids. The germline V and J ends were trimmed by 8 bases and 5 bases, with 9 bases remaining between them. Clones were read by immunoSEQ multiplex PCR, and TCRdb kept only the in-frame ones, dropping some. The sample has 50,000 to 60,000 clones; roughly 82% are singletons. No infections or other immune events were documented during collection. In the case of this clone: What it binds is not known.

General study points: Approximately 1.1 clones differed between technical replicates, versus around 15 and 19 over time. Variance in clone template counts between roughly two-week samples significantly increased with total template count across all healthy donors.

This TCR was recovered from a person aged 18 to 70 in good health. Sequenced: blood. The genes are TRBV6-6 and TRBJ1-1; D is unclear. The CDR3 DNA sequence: TGTGCCAGCGCCATCAGTACTGAAGCTTTCTTT. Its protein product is CASAISTEAFF.